Detailed here is one T cell receptor (beta chain). Its matching antigen is unknown. Some clones are missing from TCRdb's copy, which holds only in-frame ones; the method was immunoSEQ multiplex PCR. The repertoire has over 120,000 clones, around 93% of them found once; the top ten carry roughly 3.4%. V was clipped by 4 bases and J by 4 bases, with 14 bases between them. Germline CDR1 is SGHDT and CDR2 is YYEEEE. This CDR3 comprises 14 residues. These data come from a study of T cell responses to AZD1222 COVID-19 vaccine. Points from the study as a whole: It was only a handful of AZD1222 recipients who were seropositive at baseline.

This chain uses TRBV5-6 with TRBJ1-2; no clear D. Sequenced here: peripheral blood, sampled 28 days after the second AZD1222 dose. The TCR was taken from an adult who received the AZD1222 COVID-19 vaccine. The chain's CDR3 is CASSPLPGGYGYTF. CDR3 sequence (DNA): TGTGCCAGCAGCCCCCTCCCGGGAGGCTATGGCTACACCTTC.